This T cell receptor (beta chain) derives from a study of T cells in Graves' hyperthyroidism and ophthalmopathy. Study-wide findings and caveats: Onset of ophthalmopathy came a median roughly 6.9 months after the model predicted it.

Clinicians diagnosed patients from clinical symptoms, serum thyroxine and TRAb, thyroid ultrasound and orbital computed tomography. Predating any ophthalmopathy symptoms, the blood sample was taken at first hyperthyroidism diagnosis. Researchers amplified the TCR beta CDR3 regions from RNA transcripts. The HTBI set primed first-round TCR CDR3 RT-PCR. TCRdb itself ran the multiplex PCR reads through MiXCR, one entry per CDR3 protein. The data show hundreds of thousands of distinct CDR3 sequences, 18% seen once. Worth noting for this clonotype: Its specificity is not known.

The CDR3 is 19 amino acids. Germline V CDR1 and CDR2: SGHRS, YFSETQ. Deletions cut 2 bases from V and 2 bases from J, with 25 bases between. This sequence joins TRBV5-1 and TRBJ1-2, with a weak D call TRBD1 (6 bases). Sequencing was done on a sample of blood. This clonotype was obtained from a woman between 45 and 65 years old with Graves' hyperthyroidism that later progressed to Graves' ophthalmopathy. DNA for the CDR3: TGCGCCAGCAGCTTAGGTGGGGAAGGGGGGATTGGATCCAACTATGGCTACACCTTC. The encoded protein is CASSLGGEGGIGSNYGYTF.